The 22 T cell receptor beta chains presented below share a single source sample, sequenced in a study of CD8 T cells in ankylosing spondylitis. TCRdb re-called the 5' RACE reads through MiXCR, storing one row per CDR3 protein. The sample carries about 96,000 distinct CDR3 sequences, 7.5% to 9% recorded once. Sequences were obtained from blood, either unsorted or a sorted T cell fraction (not recorded which). These receptors all stem from a male donor with ankylosing spondylitis or in good health (not recorded which).

The table lists this clonotype with many counts. The rearrangement links TRBV19 to TRBJ1-1, with 9 bases fitting TRBD1. The CDR3 covers 14 residues. Germline V lookup: CDR1 LNHDA, CDR2 SQIVND (reference sequence). V lost 3 bases to trimming and J lost 1 base; unmatched junction nucleotides: 0. The CDR3 loop reads CASSMTGGNTEAFF. The CDR3 DNA follows: TGTGCCAGTAGTATGACAGGGGGGAACACTGAAGCTTTCTTT.

This clonotype was picked up many times. The chain links TRBV24-1 to TRBJ1-5; the D gene is possibly TRBD1 (5 bases). The V and J ends lost 9 bases and 9 bases respectively, with 14 bases between them. The germline CDR1 and CDR2 sequences are KGHDR and SFDVKD. This CDR3 has 12 residues. As DNA, the CDR3 is TGTGCCACCGGGACTACAGTGGGGCCCCAGCATTTT. This sequence encodes CATGTTVGPQHF.

The V gene is TRBV7-9, the J gene TRBJ1-1; D possibly corresponds to TRBD1 (5 bases). CDR3 length: 14 residues. CDR1 SEHNR and CDR2 FQNEAQ come from the germline V gene (reference sequence). Trimming removed 2 bases from V and 4 bases from J, with 11 bases in between. The CDR3 DNA reads TGTGCCAGCAGCTTATACCAGGGAGGCACTGAAGCTTTCTTT. This codes for CASSLYQGGTEAFF.

This clonotype has at least ten counts. The V call is TRBV6-1, the J call TRBJ2-5, with 10 bases fitting TRBD1. Germline trimming cut 5 bases from V and 5 bases from J; bases unmatched to any gene: 8. From germline, CDR1 is MNHNS and CDR2 SASEGT. The CDR3 is made up of 15 amino acids. The CDR3 loop reads CASSTLGQGGETQYF. The CDR3, as DNA: TGTGCCAGCAGTACCCTAGGACAGGGGGGTGAGACCCAGTACTTC.

This clonotype has at least ten counts. The genes are TRBV7-6 and TRBJ1-6, with D perhaps matching TRBD1 (6 bases). From germline, CDR1 is SGHVS and CDR2 FNYEAQ. CDR3 length: 14 amino acids. The germline V and J ends were trimmed by 5 bases and 7 bases, with 12 bases remaining between them. This CDR3 reads CASSLGHWNSPLHF. The CDR3 DNA sequence: TGTGCCAGCAGCCTGGGACACTGGAATTCACCCCTCCACTTT.

This clonotype was seen many times. The chain employs TRBV20-1 and TRBJ1-5; D gene uncertain. The germline CDR1 and CDR2 sequences are DFQATT and SNEGSKA (reference sequence). Trimming took off 6 bases at V and 1 base at J, with 19 bases between the two ends. The CDR3 contains 16 residues. Here the CDR3 reads CSAPNSGFGSNQPQHF. The CDR3 DNA sequence: TGCAGTGCCCCGAACTCAGGTTTTGGGAGCAATCAGCCCCAGCATTTT.

This rearrangement joins TRBV20-1 to TRBJ2-3; TRBD2 aligns across 9 bases. The V gene end was trimmed by 6 bases and the J gene end by 0 bases; junction bases not matched to a gene: 4. From germline, CDR1 is DFQATT and CDR2 SNEGSKA (reference sequence). This CDR3 has 14 amino acids. The CDR3 sequence: CSASGLASTDTQYF. In nucleotides, the CDR3 is TGCAGTGCCTCGGGACTAGCCAGCACAGATACGCAGTATTTT.

In its sample, this clonotype was seen a few times. The chain uses TRBV28 and TRBJ1-2; D is perhaps TRBD1 (5 bases). The CDR3 is 14 residues long. Germline CDR1 is MDHEN and CDR2 is SYDVKM. The V end was cut by 8 bases, the J end by 6 bases, with 19 bases between. Written as DNA, the CDR3 is TGTGCCAGCGCTGGGGGGGTCCCCAGAGATGGCTACACCTTC. As protein: CASAGGVPRDGYTF.

There are many counts of this clonotype. This chain links TRBV5-1 with TRBJ2-7, with TRBD1 as a possible D gene (6 bases). Trimming cost V 0 bases and J 2 bases, with 12 bases left between them. The CDR3 runs to 15 residues. In germline, CDR1 is SGHRS, CDR2 YFSETQ. Here the CDR3 DNA reads TGCGCCAGCAGCTTGGGATCCAGGGGACCCTACGAGCAGTACTTC. Protein sequence: CASSLGSRGPYEQYF.

This clonotype was observed many times. The chain carries TRBV12-3 or TRBV12-4 and TRBJ2-2, with a weak D call TRBD1 (6 bases). V was cut by 3 bases and J by 3 bases, with 8 bases left in between. The CDR3 sequence is 14 residues long. CDR3 sequence: CASSFRGHTGELFF. The CDR3 DNA is TGTGCCAGCAGTTTCAGGGGCCACACCGGGGAGCTGTTTTTT.

Note on this clonotype: A much larger clone is a single base away; this may be a read error. This chain's CDR3 is CASSRPNLQGLGDNEPFF. For the CDR3, the DNA is TGTGCCAGCAGCCGCCCGAACCTTCAGGGGCTCGGGGACAATGAGCCGTTCTTC. J is TRBJ2-1 and V is TRBV11-2; weak D call: TRBD1 (6 bases). The CDR3 consists of 18 residues. Germline V gene lookup returns CDR1 SGHAT and CDR2 FQNNGV.

This clonotype was counted ten times or more. The CDR3 loop reads CASSPDRGQGEAFF. As DNA, the CDR3 is TGTGCCAGCAGCCCTGACAGGGGTCAGGGTGAAGCTTTCTTT. This sequence joins TRBV28 and TRBJ1-1, with TRBD1 matching over 8 bases. Trimming cost V 6 bases and J 7 bases; bases outside gene matches: 10. This CDR3 is built from 14 residues. Germline V lookup: CDR1 MDHEN, CDR2 SYDVKM.

This clonotype has at least ten counts. J is TRBJ2-7 and V is TRBV25-1; no clear D gene. CDR1 and CDR2 (germline): MGHDK, SYGVNS. V was trimmed by 5 bases and J by 0 bases, leaving 5 bases between them. This CDR3 is 12 amino acids long. The CDR3 coding sequence is TGTGCCAGCAGTCTTAGCTCCTACGAGCAGTACTTC. It specifies CASSLSSYEQYF.

This clonotype has only a few counts. Just one base apart from a much larger clone, this may be a read error. The gene calls are TRBV21-1 and TRBJ1-5; the table's TRBD1 call for D was not verified on the DNA. TRBV21-1 is termed a pseudogene. The CDR3 sequence is 15 residues long. CDR3 in amino acids: CVSRLLWGASQPQHF. The CDR3 DNA is TGTGTCAGCCGACTCCTCTGGGGGGCGAGTCAGCCCCAGCATTTT.

This clonotype was seen ten or more times. The rearrangement joins TRBV23-1 to TRBJ2-7; tentatively, D is TRBD1 (5 bases). TRBV23-1 is designated an ORF whose function remains uncertain. The CDR3 is made up of 14 amino acids. Between the trimmed V and J ends, which lost 3 bases and 0 bases, there was a span of 9 bases. CDR3: CASSQGRRSYEQYF. The CDR3 nucleotides are TGCGCCAGCAGTCAGGGGCGGCGCTCCTACGAGCAGTACTTC.

Ten or more counts support this clonotype. The gene calls are TRBV2 and TRBJ2-2; no firm D call. The length of the CDR3 is 14 residues. V shed 7 bases and J shed 0 bases, with 9 bases lying between them. Germline V gene data show CDR1 as SNHLY and CDR2 as FYNNEI. The CDR3 here is CASTPDTNTGELFF. The CDR3 region has the DNA TGTGCCAGCACTCCGGATACGAACACCGGGGAGCTGTTTTTT.

On this clonotype itself: A read error is possible here, since a much larger clone lies one base away. The chain has TRBV2 and TRBJ1-1; D might be TRBD1 (5 bases). The CDR3 is 14 residues long. Germline V gene sequence: CDR1 SNHLY, CDR2 FYNNEI. CDR3 region: CVSSEAGLNTEAFF. The CDR3 DNA is TGTGTCAGCAGTGAAGCGGGGCTGAACACTGAAGCTTTCTTT.

This clonotype has a count of ten or more. The rearrangement uses TRBV5-1 and TRBJ2-3; 7 bases line up with TRBD1. The CDR3 totals 13 residues. Germline CDR1 SGHRS, CDR2 YFSETQ. V dropped 3 bases and J dropped 4; count of bases not matched to a gene: 2. CDR3 nucleotide sequence: TGCGCCAGCAGCTGGACAGGCCCAGATACGCAGTATTTT. Translated, it gives CASSWTGPDTQYF.

This clonotype occurred many times. The genes are TRBV19 and TRBJ2-1; 10 positions match TRBD2. The CDR3 runs 15 residues. Trimming took 6 bases from V and 8 from J; bases not matched to a gene: 10. Germline CDR1 and CDR2: LNHDA and SQIVND (reference sequence). As DNA, the CDR3 is TGTGCCAGTAGACCTAGCGGGAGCCCCTGGGATGAGCAGTTCTTC. Residues: CASRPSGSPWDEQFF.

Ten or more counts support this clonotype. The chain links TRBV7-9 to TRBJ2-5; D unresolved. Trimming took 5 bases from V and 4 from J, leaving 11 bases between them. Germline assignment: CDR1 SEHNR and CDR2 FQNEAQ (reference sequence). This CDR3 has 13 residues. The CDR3 bases are TGTGCCAGCAGCCCAAGTTCGGGAGAGACCCAGTACTTC. This translates into CASSPSSGETQYF.

V is TRBV7-2 and J is TRBJ2-3; D is unclear. The CDR3 runs to 13 residues. Germline CDR1 reads SGHTA; CDR2 reads FQGNSA. Trimming left V 5 bases short and J 2 bases short, with 8 bases between. The CDR3 DNA reads as TGTGCCAGCAGCAAGGACGCCACAGATACGCAGTATTTT. Translating gives CASSKDATDTQYF.

In its sample, this clonotype was seen many times. The chain is built from TRBV5-1 and TRBJ2-2, with 11 bases aligning to TRBD2. The length of the CDR3 is 14 residues. The V gene's germline CDR1 is SGHRS and CDR2 YFSETQ. V gave up 6 bases and J gave up 3 bases; unmatched junction bases: 1. The CDR3, as DNA: TGCGCCAGCACTAGCGGGGGGTACACCGGGGAGCTGTTTTTT. Protein: CASTSGGYTGELFF.